One and the same sample provided the 29 T cell receptor beta chains below, sequenced in a study of CD8+ T cells in alopecia areata. Isolated RNA was reverse transcribed into cDNA used as the sequencing template. The method was immunoSEQ multiplex PCR; TCRdb's version includes in-frame clones alone and lacks a portion of them. In the table there are about 130,000 clones, 58% of which are singletons. Specimen: CD4+ T cells sorted from blood, collected at week 0. The receptors here all came from a human donor with alopecia areata.

The CDR3 loop is CASRRDRENYGYTF. As DNA, the CDR3 is TGTGCCAGTCGCCGGGACAGGGAAAACTATGGCTACACCTTC. The rearrangement links TRBV19 to TRBJ1-2; TRBD1 matches 9 bases. The V gene's germline CDR1 is LNHDA and CDR2 SQIVND (reference sequence). The V segment lost 8 bases and the J segment 2 bases; nucleotides outside the gene matches: 6. The CDR3 consists of 14 residues. Variable domain in full (rest from reference TRBV19 and TRBJ1-2): DGGITQSPKYLFRKEGQNVTLSCEQNLNHDAMYWYRQDPGQGLRLIYYSQIVNDFQKGDIAEGYSVSREKKESFPLTVTSAQKNPTAFYLCASRRDRENYGYTFGSGTRLTVV.

The rearrangement uses TRBV7-2 and TRBJ1-5; D gene uncertain. Trimming cost V 0 bases and J 3 bases, with 9 bases left between them. Germline V gives CDR1 SGHTA, CDR2 FQGNSA. The CDR3 sequence is 15 residues long. The CDR3 loop reads CASSLAGGTNQPQHF. In nucleotides, the CDR3 is TGTGCCAGCAGCTTAGCGGGCGGAACCAATCAGCCCCAGCATTTT.

The chain links TRBV6-1 to TRBJ2-7, with D possibly being TRBD2 (6 bases). The CDR3 spans 13 residues. Trimming took 8 bases from V and 13 from J, leaving 24 bases between them. Germline V gene data show CDR1 as MNHNS and CDR2 as SASEGT. The CDR3 DNA follows: TGTGCCAGCGGCTACTCCGGGACTCCGCTAGAATACTTC. It is translated as CASGYSGTPLEYF.

The chain combines TRBV27 with TRBJ2-4; 8 nucleotides align to TRBD1. Germline V CDR1 and CDR2: MNHEY, SMNVEV (reference sequence). J lost 2 bases, V lost 3 bases, and 12 bases had no gene match. This CDR3 region has 18 residues. CDR3 loop: CASSFLRQGIHTKNIQYF. CDR3 nucleotides: TGTGCCAGCAGTTTCTTGCGACAGGGGATTCATACCAAAAACATTCAGTACTTC.

This clone was found a few times. V gene TRBV30 combines with J gene TRBJ2-7; 10 bases map to TRBD1. Germline assignment: CDR1 GTSNPN and CDR2 SVGIG (reference sequence). The CDR3 contains 16 residues. V gave up 0 bases and J gave up 5 bases; unmatched junction bases: 10. The CDR3 is CAWSVRAGTGDNEQYF. CDR3 DNA: TGTGCCTGGAGTGTCCGTGCCGGGACAGGGGACAACGAGCAGTACTTC. Based on the CDR3 plus reference TRBV30 and TRBJ2-7, the full variable domain is SQTIHQWPATLVQPVGSPLSLECTVEGTSNPNLYWYRQAAGRGLQLLFYSVGIGQISSEVPQNLSASRPQDRQFILSSKKLLLSDSGFYLCAWSVRAGTGDNEQYFGPGTRLTVT.

This sequence joins TRBV4-1 and TRBJ1-4; 9 nucleotides match TRBD1. CDR3 size: 14 residues. Germline CDR1 MGHRA, CDR2 YSYEKL. The J segment lost 6 bases and the V segment lost 4 bases, leaving 3 bases of the junction unmatched. The CDR3 loop is CASSRTGEDEKLFF. The CDR3 coding sequence is TGCGCCAGCAGCCGGACAGGGGAGGATGAAAAACTGTTTTTT.

The chain combines TRBV29-1 with TRBJ1-4; the D is unclear. This CDR3 has 12 residues. V was pared by 6 bases and J by 5 bases, with 10 bases between. Germline CDR1 is SQVTM and CDR2 is ANQGSEA. The CDR3 DNA is TGCAGCGTCGGACGATCCAATGAAAAACTGTTTTTT. Translation: CSVGRSNEKLFF.

The V gene is TRBV5-1, the J gene TRBJ2-2; D gene uncertain. Trimming pared 4 bases from V and 7 bases from J, leaving 14 bases between. The CDR3 covers 14 residues. Germline-derived CDR1 and CDR2 are SGHRS and YFSETQ. The chain's CDR3 is CASSLELSDGELFF. CDR3 coding DNA: TGCGCCAGCAGCCTGGAGTTAAGCGACGGGGAGCTGTTTTTT. The variable domain in full, completed from reference TRBV5-1 and TRBJ2-2, reads KAGVTQTPRYLIKTRGQQVTLSCSPISGHRSVSWYQQTPGQGLQFLFEYFSETQRNKGNFPGRFSGRQFSNSRSEMNVSTLELGDSALYLCASSLELSDGELFFGEGSRLTVL.

This clone was picked up a small number of times. V and J are TRBV19 and TRBJ2-5, with D tentatively TRBD2 (5 bases). From germline, CDR1 is LNHDA and CDR2 SQIVND (reference sequence). CDR3 size: 13 residues. Trimming pared 3 bases from V and 5 bases from J, leaving 10 bases between. The CDR3 DNA sequence: TGTGCCAGTAGTATCCCCGGGATGGAGACCCAGTACTTC. The encoded protein is CASSIPGMETQYF.

The chain combines TRBV5-1 with TRBJ2-4; 8 positions agree with TRBD2. The CDR3 is made up of 17 amino acids. The germline V gene encodes CDR1 SGHRS and CDR2 YFSETQ. The ends lost 0 bases at V and 9 bases at J; junction bases unmatched: 14. In nucleotides, the CDR3 is TGCGCCAGCAGCTTGGAACTTTTAGCGGGGCTGGGAAGCATTCAGTACTTC. This gives the protein CASSLELLAGLGSIQYF.

This clone appeared a few times. This chain joins TRBV6-6 and TRBJ1-1; D is possibly TRBD1 (6 bases). The CDR3 is made up of 15 amino acids. V lost 2 bases and J lost 6, with 16 bases in between. Germline CDR1 and CDR2: MNHNY and SVGAGI (reference sequence). The CDR3 here is CASSYRRQGISEAFF. DNA of the CDR3: TGTGCCAGCAGTTACCGTAGGCAGGGGATATCTGAAGCTTTCTTT.

The chain has TRBV7-9 and TRBJ2-1; D gene uncertain. This CDR3 spans 11 amino acids. The germline V gene encodes CDR1 SEHNR and CDR2 FQNEAQ (reference sequence). Trimming left V 1 base short and J 10 bases short, with 5 bases between. Here the CDR3 reads CASSLVLEQFF. In nucleotides, the CDR3 is TGTGCCAGCAGCTTAGTTCTCGAGCAGTTCTTC. Supplemented by reference TRBV7-9 and TRBJ2-1, the full variable domain reads DTGVSQNPRHKITKRGQNVTFRCDPISEHNRLYWYRQTLGQGPEFLTYFQNEAQLEKSRLLSDRFSAERPKGSFSTLEIQRTEQGDSAMYLCASSLVLEQFFGPGTRLTVL.

The rearrangement links TRBV6-1 to TRBJ2-3, with D hard to call. The CDR3 is 12 amino acids. The V and J ends lost 1 base and 5 bases respectively, with 4 bases between them. The germline V gene encodes CDR1 MNHNS and CDR2 SASEGT. The CDR3 loop is CASSEEGDTQYF. CDR3 nucleotides: TGTGCCAGCAGTGAAGAAGGAGATACGCAGTATTTT.

This clone appeared a few times. In nucleotides, the CDR3 is TGTGCCAGTACAAGCGAATCCAGAACAGATACGCAGTATTTT. Its translation: CASTSESRTDTQYF. This chain uses TRBV25-1 with TRBJ2-3; no clear D gene. V lost 9 bases and J 3 bases, leaving 16 bases between the germline ends. This CDR3 contains 14 residues. Germline assignment: CDR1 MGHDK and CDR2 SYGVNS.

This chain links TRBV4-3 with TRBJ2-3; the match to TRBD2 covers 7 bases. V lost 4 bases, J lost 14 bases, and 12 bases stayed unmatched. The CDR3 contains 13 residues. Germline V lookup: CDR1 LGHNA, CDR2 YSLEER. The CDR3 loop is CASSPPGREVLYF. As DNA, the CDR3 is TGCGCCAGCAGCCCCCCGGGGAGGGAGGTCTTGTATTTT.

V gene TRBV4-3 combines with J gene TRBJ2-1, with TRBD2 identical over 10 bases. The V segment lost 2 bases and the J segment 6 bases; nucleotides outside the gene matches: 4. CDR3 size: 15 residues. Germline assignment: CDR1 LGHNA and CDR2 YSLEER. CDR3 in DNA: TGCGCCAGCAGCCAACTAGCGGGAGTCAGCAATGAGCAGTTCTTC. This encodes CASSQLAGVSNEQFF.

This chain joins TRBV7-9 and TRBJ2-7, with no clear D. Trimming removed 1 base from V and 5 bases from J, with 6 bases in between. Germline V gene sequence: CDR1 SEHNR, CDR2 FQNEAQ (reference sequence). The CDR3 has 12 amino acids. CDR3 in DNA: TGTGCCAGCAGCTTAGATCCGGACGAGCAGTACTTC. Protein sequence: CASSLDPDEQYF.

This clone has a handful of counts. V is TRBV2 and J is TRBJ1-3; D unresolved. Germline V gene data show CDR1 as SNHLY and CDR2 as FYNNEI. V gave up 3 bases and J gave up 0 bases, with 12 bases separating them. The CDR3 spans 16 residues. The CDR3 spells CASSDLTAVSGNTIYF. The CDR3 nucleotides are TGTGCCAGCAGTGACTTGACGGCTGTCTCTGGAAACACCATATATTTT.

V gene TRBV6-6 combines with J gene TRBJ2-7, with D possibly being TRBD2 (6 bases). The CDR3 consists of 13 residues. V lost 7 bases and J 4 bases, leaving 14 bases between the germline ends. Germline CDR1 is MNHNY and CDR2 is SVGAGI (reference sequence). The CDR3 DNA is TGTGCCAGCAATCGGGAGATCGAGTACGAGCAGTACTTC. This gives the protein CASNREIEYEQYF.

The count of this clone is one. This chain links TRBV5-1 with TRBJ1-2; TRBD1 might be the D (6 bases). V lost 4 bases, J lost 7 bases, and 14 bases lay in between. The CDR3 runs to 13 residues. Germline V gene lookup returns CDR1 SGHRS and CDR2 YFSETQ. The CDR3 spells CASSKAGVAGYTF. CDR3 DNA sequence: TGCGCCAGCAGCAAGGCAGGGGTGGCTGGCTACACCTTC.

Comments on this clone: A junction end diverges from the germline sequence, so it may reflect a read error. This chain joins TRBV30 and TRBJ1-4, with TRBD1 matching over 9 bases. The germline gives CDR1 GTSNPN, CDR2 SVGIG (reference sequence). The CDR3 extends over 12 amino acids. The CDR3 nucleotides read TGTGCCTGGAGCGGACAGGGGAGGCTTCAGCTTTTT. This encodes CAWSGQGRLQLF.

The V call is TRBV7-8, the J call TRBJ2-1; 9 nucleotides align to TRBD2. The CDR3 runs to 15 residues. Unmatched junction bases numbered 2, after V lost 2 bases and J lost 3 bases. Per germline, CDR1 SGHVS and CDR2 FQNEAQ. The CDR3 DNA sequence: TGTGCCAGCAGCTTAACTAGCGGGTACTACAATGAGCAGTTCTTC. Translating it yields CASSLTSGYYNEQFF.

The chain couples TRBV2 to TRBJ1-5; no clear D. Trimming pared 8 bases from V and 0 bases from J, leaving 8 bases between. The CDR3 extends over 13 amino acids. Per germline, CDR1 SNHLY and CDR2 FYNNEI. This chain's CDR3 is CASGQDSNQPQHF. The CDR3 DNA is TGTGCCAGCGGGCAGGATAGCAATCAGCCCCAGCATTTT. Complete variable domain (other parts from reference TRBV2 and TRBJ1-5): EPEVTQTPSHQVTQMGQEVILRCVPISNHLYFYWYRQILGQKVEFLVSFYNNEISEKSEIFDDQFSVERPDGSNFTLKIRSTKLEDSAMYFCASGQDSNQPQHFGDGTRLSIL.

V usage is TRBV5-1 and J usage is TRBJ1-1; a weak D match, TRBD1 (5 bases). Germline V gene sequence: CDR1 SGHRS, CDR2 YFSETQ. The CDR3 extends over 15 amino acids. Trimming took off 7 bases at V and 5 bases at J, with 21 bases between the two ends. The CDR3 nucleotides are TGCGCCAGCTGTATGACACCCCGGGGGAGGACTGAAGCTTTCTTT. This encodes CASCMTPRGRTEAFF.

The rearrangement joins TRBV9 to TRBJ2-7; D unresolved. The CDR3 is 15 residues long. Trimming removed 4 bases at V and 0 bases at J, with 14 bases between. Germline assignment: CDR1 SGDLS and CDR2 YYNGEE. Here the CDR3 reads CASSPGGFHSYEQYF. The CDR3 nucleotides are TGTGCCAGCAGCCCCGGCGGCTTTCACTCCTACGAGCAGTACTTC.

A single count supports this clone. CDR3 residues: CASSFGQGKQETQYF. The CDR3 DNA reads TGCGCCAGCAGCTTCGGACAGGGGAAACAAGAGACCCAGTACTTC. The rearrangement uses TRBV5-1 and TRBJ2-5; 9 nucleotides agree with TRBD1. Germline V gene lookup returns CDR1 SGHRS and CDR2 YFSETQ. CDR3 length equals 15 residues. Trimming at V came to 2 bases and at J to 2 bases, leaving 4 bases not matched to a gene.

This clone was found many times. The chain links TRBV29-1 to TRBJ2-7; maybe TRBD1 (5 bases). The CDR3 extends over 12 amino acids. In germline, CDR1 is SQVTM, CDR2 ANQGSEA. Trimming shortened V by 5 bases and J by 0 bases, and 8 bases separated the two germline ends. CDR3 sequence (DNA): TGCAGCGTTACAGGAGACTCCTACGAGCAGTACTTC. Residues: CSVTGDSYEQYF.

The chain uses TRBV7-3 and TRBJ2-2, with D possibly matching TRBD2 (5 bases). The V end lost 2 bases, the J end lost 7 bases, and 11 bases lay between the germline ends. Germline V CDR1 and CDR2: SGHTA, FQGTGA. The length of the CDR3 is 14 residues. The CDR3 DNA follows: TGTGCCAGCAGCTTAGGCAGCGGCTTCGGGGAGCTGTTTTTT. Amino acids: CASSLGSGFGELFF.

The V and J genes are TRBV18 and TRBJ1-5; possible D gene TRBD1, 6 bases. V lost 1 base and J 6 bases, leaving 13 bases between the germline ends. The CDR3 sequence is 15 residues long. The germline CDR1 and CDR2 sequences are KGHSH and LQKENI. Here the CDR3 reads CASSPRYGGGQPQHF. In DNA, the CDR3 is TGTGCCAGCTCACCACGTTACGGGGGCGGTCAGCCCCAGCATTTT. Full variable domain (missing parts from reference TRBV18 and TRBJ1-5): NAGVMQNPRHLVRRRGQEARLRCSPMKGHSHVYWYRQLPEEGLKFMVYLQKENIIDESGMPKERFSAEFPKEGPSILRIQQVVRGDSAAYFCASSPRYGGGQPQHFGDGTRLSIL.